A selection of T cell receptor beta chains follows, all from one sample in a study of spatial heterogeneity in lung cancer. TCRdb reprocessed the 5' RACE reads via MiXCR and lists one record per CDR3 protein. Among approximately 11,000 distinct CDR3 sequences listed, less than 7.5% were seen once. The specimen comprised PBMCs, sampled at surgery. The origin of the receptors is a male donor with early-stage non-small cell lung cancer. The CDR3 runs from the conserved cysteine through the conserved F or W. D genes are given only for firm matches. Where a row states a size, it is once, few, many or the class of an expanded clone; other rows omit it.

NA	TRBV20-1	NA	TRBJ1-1	CSAREGGAAEAFF	TGCAGTGCTAGAGAAGGGGGGGCAGCTGAAGCTTTCTTT
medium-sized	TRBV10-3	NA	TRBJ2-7	CAIRDPQGYEQYF	TGTGCCATCAGAGATCCACAGGGTTACGAGCAGTACTTC
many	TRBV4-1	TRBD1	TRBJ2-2	CASSQGGRDRHSNTGELFF	TGCGCCAGCAGCCAAGGAGGAAGGGACAGACATTCGAACACCGGGGAGCTGTTTTTT
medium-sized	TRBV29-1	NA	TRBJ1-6	CSVSGDSYNSPLHF	TGCAGCGTTTCCGGGGACTCCTATAATTCACCCCTCCACTTT
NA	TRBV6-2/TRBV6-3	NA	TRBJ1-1	CASSYSFENTEAFF	TGTGCCAGCAGTTACTCGTTTGAGAACACTGAAGCTTTCTTT
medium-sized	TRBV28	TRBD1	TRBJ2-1	CASSSRQGPYNEQFF	TGTGCCAGCAGCTCCAGACAGGGTCCCTACAATGAGCAGTTCTTC
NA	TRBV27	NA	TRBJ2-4	CASGLNNIQYF	TGTGCCAGCGGCCTAAATAACATTCAGTACTTC
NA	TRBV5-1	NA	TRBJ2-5	CASSPGTPRGTQYF	TGCGCCAGCAGCCCCGGGACCCCGAGGGGGACCCAGTACTTC
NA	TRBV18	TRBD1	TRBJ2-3	CASSPRDRDSTDTQYF	TGTGCCAGCTCACCAAGGGACAGAGATAGCACAGATACGCAGTATTTT
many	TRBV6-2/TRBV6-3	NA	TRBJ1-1	CASSYHSRTEAFF	TGTGCCAGCAGTTACCACAGTAGAACTGAAGCTTTCTTT
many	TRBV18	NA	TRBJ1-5	CASSPPGENQPQHF	TGTGCCAGCTCACCTCCAGGGGAGAATCAGCCCCAGCATTTT
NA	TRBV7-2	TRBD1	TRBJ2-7	CANSPGQGAREQYF	TGTGCCAACAGCCCGGGACAGGGGGCGAGGGAGCAGTACTTC
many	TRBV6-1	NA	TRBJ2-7	CASSEEGGGGYEQYF	TGTGCCAGCAGTGAAGAAGGAGGGGGCGGGTACGAGCAGTACTTC
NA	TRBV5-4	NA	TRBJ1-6	CASSLKTEWDSPLHF	TGTGCCAGCAGCCTGAAGACAGAGTGGGATTCACCCCTCCACTTT
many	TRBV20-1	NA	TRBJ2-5	CSANLGLAQETQYF	TGCAGTGCCAATCTTGGACTCGCCCAAGAGACCCAGTACTTC
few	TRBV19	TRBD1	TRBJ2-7	CASSVLGTGSSYEQYF	TGTGCCAGTAGCGTACTTGGGACAGGGAGCTCCTACGAGCAGTACTTC
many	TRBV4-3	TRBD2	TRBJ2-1	CASSQGLAGGPPTRNEQFF	TGCGCCAGCAGCCAAGGACTAGCGGGGGGGCCCCCCACCCGCAATGAGCAGTTCTTC
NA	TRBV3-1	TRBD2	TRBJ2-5	CASSPGPSGSGMETQYF	TGTGCCAGCAGCCCGGGTCCTAGCGGGAGTGGAATGGAGACCCAGTACTTC
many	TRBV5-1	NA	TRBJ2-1	CASSFRGQTGYNEQFF	TGCGCCAGCAGCTTCCGTGGACAGACGGGGTACAATGAGCAGTTCTTC
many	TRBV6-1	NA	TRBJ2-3	CASSLSGIPDTQYF	TGTGCCAGCAGTCTTTCGGGCATCCCAGATACGCAGTATTTT
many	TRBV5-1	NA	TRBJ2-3	CASSRRSTDTQYF	TGCGCCAGCAGCCGACGGAGCACAGATACGCAGTATTTT